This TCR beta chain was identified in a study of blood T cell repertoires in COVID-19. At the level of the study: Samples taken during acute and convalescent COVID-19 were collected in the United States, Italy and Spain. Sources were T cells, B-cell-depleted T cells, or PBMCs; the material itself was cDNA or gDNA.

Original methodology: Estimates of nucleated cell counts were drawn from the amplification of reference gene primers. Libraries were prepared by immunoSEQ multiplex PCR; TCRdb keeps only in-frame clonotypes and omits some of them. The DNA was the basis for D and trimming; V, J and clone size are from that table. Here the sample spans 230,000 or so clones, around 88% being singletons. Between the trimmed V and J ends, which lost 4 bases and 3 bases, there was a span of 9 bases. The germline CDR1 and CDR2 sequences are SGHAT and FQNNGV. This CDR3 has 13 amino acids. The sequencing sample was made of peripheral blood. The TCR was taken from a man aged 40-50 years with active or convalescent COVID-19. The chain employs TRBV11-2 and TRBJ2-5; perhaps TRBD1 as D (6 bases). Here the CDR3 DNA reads TGTGCCAGCAGCTCCGGACAGAAAGAGACCCAGTACTTC. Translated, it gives CASSSGQKETQYF.